Listed here are 31 T cell receptor beta chains from one sample, sequenced in a study of blood T cell repertoires in COVID-19 (dated by TCRdb to about 2020). The library relied on the immunoSEQ multiplex PCR assay. TCRdb limited this immuneACCESS table to in-frame rearrangements with V and J called. A share of clones is missing; checked studies link under half to unresolved V genes, and the rest is unexplained. This sample is represented by about 74,000 clones; almost 85% of them were singletons. The top ten hold around 35% of the sample. The specimen sequenced was peripheral blood. These receptors all stem from a man in his sixties or seventies with acute or convalescent COVID-19.

This sequence joins TRBV20-1 and TRBJ1-1; D is undetermined. The CDR3 consists of 11 residues. V gave up 0 bases and J gave up 10 bases, with 9 bases separating them. CDR1 and CDR2 (germline): DFQATT, SNEGSKA (reference sequence). This CDR3 is CSARDRSRAFF. The CDR3 region has the DNA TGCAGTGCTAGAGATAGGAGTCGAGCTTTCTTT.

This chain connects TRBV11-2 to TRBJ1-5; 8 positions agree with TRBD1. This CDR3 has 16 residues. V lost 1 base to trimming and J lost 3 bases; unmatched junction nucleotides: 5. Per germline, CDR1 SGHAT and CDR2 FQNNGV. The CDR3 reads CASSLGAGGINQPQHF. CDR3 DNA: TGTGCCAGCAGCTTAGGAGCAGGGGGCATCAATCAGCCCCAGCATTTT.

The J gene is TRBJ1-3, the V gene TRBV10-3; 10 bases fit TRBD1. This CDR3 is 18 amino acids long. CDR1 is ENHRY, CDR2 SYGVKD, per germline. Trimming took 10 bases from V and 1 from J; bases not matched to a gene: 16. The CDR3 protein is CATSPGQGKMKSGNTIYF. As DNA, the CDR3 is TGTGCCACCAGCCCGGGACAGGGGAAAATGAAATCTGGAAACACCATATATTTT.

This clone was seen a few times. The CDR3 DNA follows: TGTGCCATCAGTTATACAGGGGGCACTGAAGCTTTCTTT. Translation: CAISYTGGTEAFF. The genes are TRBV10-3 and TRBJ1-1; 8 bases match TRBD1. J was trimmed by 4 bases and V by 5 bases; bases with no gene match: 3. The CDR3 has 13 amino acids. CDR1 and CDR2 (germline): ENHRY, SYGVKD.

This chain connects TRBV7-2 to TRBJ1-1, with 8 bases that match TRBD1. With V trimmed by 1 base and J by 5 bases, 6 bases remained unmatched. The CDR3 length is 15 residues. The germline V gene encodes CDR1 SGHTA and CDR2 FQGNSA. The CDR3 protein is CASSLGQGLGTEAFF. DNA for the CDR3: TGTGCCAGCAGCTTAGGACAGGGGTTGGGGACTGAAGCTTTCTTT.

This clone came up once. The chain couples TRBV6-2 or TRBV6-3 to TRBJ2-1, with 9 bases aligning to TRBD2. Germline V gene sequence: CDR1 MNHEY, CDR2 SVGEGT. The CDR3 is 17 residues long. V was pared by 4 bases and J by 3 bases, with 10 bases of the junction left unmatched. The CDR3 loop reads CASSSHISGGHYNEQFF. Here the CDR3 DNA reads TGTGCCAGCAGTTCCCACATTAGCGGGGGCCACTACAATGAGCAGTTCTTC.

The gene calls are TRBV3-1 (or the pseudogene TRBV3-2) and TRBJ2-5; 7 positions match TRBD2. The germline V gene encodes CDR1 LGHDT and CDR2 YNNKEL (reference sequence). J was trimmed by 0 bases and V by 4 bases; bases with no gene match: 5. This CDR3 has 15 residues. CDR3 sequence (DNA): TGTGCCAGCAGCCTCGTCGGGGGGTACCAAGAGACCCAGTACTTC. Amino acid sequence: CASSLVGGYQETQYF.

The chain joins TRBV15 to TRBJ2-4; D is perhaps TRBD2 (6 bases). Germline assignment: CDR1 LNHNV and CDR2 YYDKDF (reference sequence). This CDR3 has 16 amino acids. Trimming cost V 5 bases and J 0 bases, with 14 bases left between them. The CDR3 DNA sequence: TGTGCCACCAGCGGCCGCGGGACGATAGCCAAAAACATTCAGTACTTC. Translation: CATSGRGTIAKNIQYF.

V and J are TRBV7-3 and TRBJ2-5; D is possibly TRBD2 (6 bases). The CDR3 is made up of 14 amino acids. Trimming cost V 1 base and J 1 base, with 7 bases left between them. Germline V gene data show CDR1 as SGHTA and CDR2 as FQGTGA. The CDR3 DNA reads TGTGCCAGCAGCTTAATGGGGGGCCAAGAGACCCAGTACTTC. It encodes CASSLMGGQETQYF.

The rearrangement uses TRBV6-2 or TRBV6-3 and TRBJ2-7; 10 nucleotides agree with TRBD2. The CDR3 totals 15 residues. J lost 5 bases, V lost 5 bases, and 9 bases had no gene match. Germline CDR1 and CDR2: MNHEY and SVGEGT. The CDR3 nucleotides are TGTGCCAGCAGTCCAGGCGGTCTAGCGGGAGACGAGCAGTACTTC. It codes for CASSPGGLAGDEQYF.

CDR3 bases: TGCAGTGCTAGTTACAGGGGTTACAATGAGCAGTTCTTC. This translates into CSASYRGYNEQFF. V and J are TRBV20-1 and TRBJ2-1; TRBD1 matches at 7 bases. Germline V gene data show CDR1 as DFQATT and CDR2 as SNEGSKA (reference sequence). The CDR3 is made up of 13 amino acids. V lost 3 bases to trimming and J lost 4 bases; unmatched junction nucleotides: 3.

The V gene is TRBV6-5, the J gene TRBJ1-1; the D gene is possibly TRBD1 (6 bases). Trimming stripped 6 bases from V and 1 base from J, with 15 bases between. The CDR3 is 15 residues long. Germline lookup yields CDR1 MNHEY and CDR2 SVGAGI. The CDR3 here is CASSQAGARNTEAFF. CDR3 DNA sequence: TGTGCCAGCAGCCAGGCGGGGGCCCGGAACACTGAAGCTTTCTTT.

The rearrangement uses TRBV5-1 and TRBJ1-4; D remains unclear. The germline gives CDR1 SGHRS, CDR2 YFSETQ. This CDR3 has 14 amino acids. Trimming pared 1 base from V and 0 bases from J, leaving 4 bases between. The CDR3 loop reads CASSLSATNEKLFF. The CDR3 DNA reads TGCGCCAGCAGCTTGAGCGCAACTAATGAAAAACTGTTTTTT.

The V call is TRBV3-1 (or the pseudogene TRBV3-2), the J call TRBJ2-7; maybe TRBD1 (5 bases). The germline V and J ends were trimmed by 1 base and 5 bases, with 15 bases remaining between them. CDR1 is LGHDT and CDR2 is YNNKEL in the germline V gene (reference sequence). The CDR3 has 15 amino acids. Here the CDR3 reads CASSQVTGGLNEQYF. Here the CDR3 DNA reads TGTGCCAGCAGCCAAGTTACAGGTGGCCTTAACGAGCAGTACTTC.

The chain couples TRBV12-3 or TRBV12-4 to TRBJ2-7; possible D gene TRBD2, 6 bases. V shed 6 bases and J shed 4 bases, with 10 bases lying between them. The CDR3 is 12 amino acids. CDR3 bases: TGTGCCAGCAGCGCCGGACTATACGAGCAGTACTTC. Protein: CASSAGLYEQYF.

The rearrangement uses TRBV6-4 and TRBJ2-7; TRBD2 matches at 10 bases. Germline loops: CDR1 MRHNA, CDR2 SNTAGT. The CDR3 contains 15 residues. J was trimmed by 7 bases and V by 6 bases; bases with no gene match: 12. The CDR3 region is CASSPSASGRGEQYF. For the CDR3, the DNA is TGTGCCAGCAGCCCGAGTGCCAGCGGGAGGGGTGAGCAGTACTTC.

The CDR3 bases are TGTGCCATCAGTGATCGTGACAGCAGATCAGCTGGCTACACCTTC. Translation gives CAISDRDSRSAGYTF. V is TRBV10-3 and J is TRBJ1-2, with D possibly matching TRBD1 (5 bases). The CDR3 spans 15 residues. V was cut by 3 bases and J by 7 bases, with 18 bases left in between. Germline V gives CDR1 ENHRY, CDR2 SYGVKD.

In this sample, this clone turned up a few times. V usage is TRBV7-9 and J usage is TRBJ1-1; 10 bases line up with TRBD1. CDR3 size: 14 residues. V gave up 6 bases and J gave up 5 bases; unmatched junction bases: 6. Germline assignment: CDR1 SEHNR and CDR2 FQNEAQ (reference sequence). This CDR3 reads CASSSTGGRTEAFF. Written as DNA, the CDR3 is TGTGCCAGCAGTTCGACAGGGGGCAGGACTGAAGCTTTCTTT.

V is TRBV27 and J is TRBJ2-2; 12 nucleotides match TRBD1. This CDR3 spans 19 amino acids. Germline V lookup: CDR1 MNHEY, CDR2 SMNVEV (reference sequence). V lost 4 bases, J lost 4 bases, and 13 bases stayed unmatched. The CDR3 loop is CASSWVGQGARKGTGELFF. CDR3 in DNA: TGTGCCAGCAGTTGGGTGGGACAGGGGGCCAGAAAGGGCACCGGGGAGCTGTTTTTT.

V and J are TRBV13 and TRBJ1-1; 8 positions agree with TRBD1. The CDR3 is 16 residues long. V shed 5 bases and J 3 bases; nucleotides not matched to a gene: 11. Germline CDR1 reads PRHDT; CDR2 reads FYEKMQ (reference sequence). CDR3 coding DNA: TGTGCCAGCAGCCCACCCGGGGGCAGGGGGCACACTGAAGCTTTCTTT. Translated: CASSPPGGRGHTEAFF.

The V gene is TRBV13, the J gene TRBJ2-6, with D possibly being TRBD1 (6 bases). The V gene's germline CDR1 is PRHDT and CDR2 FYEKMQ (reference sequence). Trimming pared 1 base from V and 1 base from J, leaving 11 bases between. The length of the CDR3 is 17 residues. The CDR3 reads CASSLVRGGSGANVLTF. The CDR3 DNA reads as TGTGCCAGCAGCTTAGTCAGGGGTGGTTCTGGGGCCAACGTCCTGACTTTC.

The rearrangement uses TRBV4-3 and TRBJ1-4, with D perhaps matching TRBD1 (5 bases). Trimming removed 0 bases from V and 1 base from J, with 12 bases in between. The V gene's germline CDR1 is LGHNA and CDR2 YSLEER. The CDR3 loop spans 17 amino acids. The CDR3 here is CASSQEGGAGTNEKLFF. DNA for the CDR3: TGCGCCAGCAGCCAAGAGGGTGGGGCAGGAACTAATGAAAAACTGTTTTTT.

This clone appeared a few times. CDR3 DNA: TGTGCCAGCTCAGTAGTCTCTGGAAACACCATATATTTT. It specifies CASSVVSGNTIYF. This sequence joins TRBV18 and TRBJ1-3; D remains ambiguous. V lost 5 bases and J 0 bases, leaving 5 bases between the germline ends. The germline V gene has CDR1 KGHSH and CDR2 LQKENI. The CDR3 runs 13 residues.

V usage is TRBV6-2 or TRBV6-3 and J usage is TRBJ1-5; 7 nucleotides line up with TRBD1. CDR3 length equals 15 residues. Unmatched junction bases numbered 6, after V lost 0 bases and J lost 7 bases. CDR1 MNHEY and CDR2 SVGEGT come from the germline V gene. The CDR3 reads CASSYSGGSDQPQHF. The CDR3 region has the DNA TGTGCCAGCAGTTACTCAGGGGGCTCTGACCAGCCCCAGCATTTT.

The CDR3: CASNLQGAGGYTF. The CDR3 DNA is TGTGCCAGCAACCTTCAGGGGGCGGGTGGCTACACCTTC. The chain has TRBV28 and TRBJ1-2; 8 nucleotides align to TRBD1. J gave up 7 bases and V 7 bases, and 8 bases lay outside the gene matches. Germline CDR1 and CDR2: MDHEN and SYDVKM. This CDR3 comprises 13 residues.

The V call is TRBV28, the J call TRBJ1-2; 10 bases fit TRBD1. This CDR3 region has 16 residues. Germline values: CDR1 MDHEN, CDR2 SYDVKM. Unmatched junction bases numbered 10, after V lost 1 base and J lost 8 bases. The CDR3: CASSLYPGQGVVGYTF. Here the CDR3 DNA reads TGTGCCAGCAGTTTATATCCAGGACAGGGGGTCGTGGGCTACACCTTC.

The genes are TRBV27 and TRBJ2-7; maybe TRBD2 (6 bases). CDR1 and CDR2 from the germline V gene are MNHEY and SMNVEV (reference sequence). V was shortened by 3 bases and J by 6 bases, with 15 bases between the two germline ends. The CDR3 loop spans 14 amino acids. CDR3 in DNA: TGTGCCAGCAGTTTTTCTAGCGCCTATGTCGAGCAGTACTTC. Translating gives CASSFSSAYVEQYF.

The chain joins TRBV6-5 to TRBJ1-5, with a weak D call TRBD1 (6 bases). CDR3 length: 14 residues. The germline V gene encodes CDR1 MNHEY and CDR2 SVGAGI. Trimming cost V 2 bases and J 1 base, with 6 bases left between them. CDR3 amino acids: CASSYGQSNQPQHF. DNA for the CDR3: TGTGCCAGCAGTTACGGACAGAGCAATCAGCCCCAGCATTTT.

The chain has TRBV6-5 and TRBJ2-5; 8 bases agree with TRBD1. The V segment lost 4 bases and the J segment 4 bases; nucleotides outside the gene matches: 8. The CDR3 has 15 residues. From germline, CDR1 is MNHEY and CDR2 SVGAGI. The CDR3 sequence is CASSSHQGQGETQYF. Written as DNA, the CDR3 is TGTGCCAGCAGTTCCCATCAAGGACAGGGAGAGACCCAGTACTTC.

The CDR3 sequence: CASSSGTVAYEQYF. The CDR3 DNA follows: TGTGCCAGCAGCTCCGGGACAGTGGCCTACGAGCAGTACTTC. The rearrangement links TRBV9 to TRBJ2-7; 7 bases match TRBD1. V dropped 4 bases and J dropped 2; count of bases not matched to a gene: 6. The CDR3 sequence is 14 residues long. CDR1 is SGDLS, CDR2 YYNGEE, per germline.

This rearrangement joins TRBV15 to TRBJ2-5; 10 positions match TRBD1. Trimming at V came to 3 bases and at J to 6 bases, leaving 10 bases not matched to a gene. This CDR3 comprises 16 residues. Germline V gives CDR1 LNHNV, CDR2 YYDKDF (reference sequence). CDR3 loop: CATSSNPGTGDKTQYF. CDR3 nucleotide sequence: TGTGCCACCAGCAGTAATCCCGGGACAGGGGATAAGACCCAGTACTTC.